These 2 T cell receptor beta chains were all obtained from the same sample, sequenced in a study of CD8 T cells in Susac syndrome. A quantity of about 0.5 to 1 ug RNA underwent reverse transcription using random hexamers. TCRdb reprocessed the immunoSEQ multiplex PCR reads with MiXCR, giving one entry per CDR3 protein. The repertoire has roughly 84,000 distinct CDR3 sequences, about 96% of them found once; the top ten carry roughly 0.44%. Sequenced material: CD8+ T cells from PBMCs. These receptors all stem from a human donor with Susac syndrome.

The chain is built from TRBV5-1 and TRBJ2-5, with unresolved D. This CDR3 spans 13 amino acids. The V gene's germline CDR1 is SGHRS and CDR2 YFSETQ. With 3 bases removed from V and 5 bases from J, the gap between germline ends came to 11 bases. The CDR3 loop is CASSSSTAETQYF. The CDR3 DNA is TGCGCCAGCAGCTCAAGTACCGCCGAGACCCAGTACTTC. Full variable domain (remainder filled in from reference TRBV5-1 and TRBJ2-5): KAGVTQTPRYLIKTRGQQVTLSCSPISGHRSVSWYQQTPGQGLQFLFEYFSETQRNKGNFPGRFSGRQFSNSRSEMNVSTLELGDSALYLCASSSSTAETQYFGPGTRLLVL.

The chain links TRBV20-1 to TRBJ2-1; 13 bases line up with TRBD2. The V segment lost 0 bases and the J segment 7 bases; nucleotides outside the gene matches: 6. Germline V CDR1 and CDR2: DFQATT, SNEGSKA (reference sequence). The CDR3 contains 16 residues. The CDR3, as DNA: TGCAGTGCTAGAGATCAGACTAGCGGGGGGACGAATGAGCAGTTCTTC. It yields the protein CSARDQTSGGTNEQFF.